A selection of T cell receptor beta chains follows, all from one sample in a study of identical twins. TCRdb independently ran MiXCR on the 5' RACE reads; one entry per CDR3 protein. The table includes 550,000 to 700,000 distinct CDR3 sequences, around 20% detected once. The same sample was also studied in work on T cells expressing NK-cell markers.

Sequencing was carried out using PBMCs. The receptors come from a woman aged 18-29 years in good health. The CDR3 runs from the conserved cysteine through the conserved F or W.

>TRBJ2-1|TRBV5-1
CASSLLAGEGSEQFF
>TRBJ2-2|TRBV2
CGTSGSFTGELFF
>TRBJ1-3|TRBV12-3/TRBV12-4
CASSPARGNTIYF
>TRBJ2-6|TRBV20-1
CSARDFDLARPGANVLTF
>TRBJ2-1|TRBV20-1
CSARGELNEQFF
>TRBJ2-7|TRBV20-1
CSAPPGLAGGIQYF
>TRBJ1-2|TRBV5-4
CASSLDRGAEDYGYTF
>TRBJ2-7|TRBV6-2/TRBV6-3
CASSLRDYSDEQYF
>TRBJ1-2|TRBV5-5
CASSSIQGSAGYTF
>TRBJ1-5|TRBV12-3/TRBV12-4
CASSFGRSPQHF
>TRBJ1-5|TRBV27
CASSYTGGNQPQHF
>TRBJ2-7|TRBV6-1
CAAAPGQGHYEQYF
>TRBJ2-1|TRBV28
CASSLREGQFF
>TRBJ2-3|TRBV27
CASSPLGGTDTQYF
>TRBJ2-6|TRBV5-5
CASSLGTTGANVLTF
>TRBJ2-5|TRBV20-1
CSATTPFGTQYF
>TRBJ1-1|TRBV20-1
CSARLEGKAFF
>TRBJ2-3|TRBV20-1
CSASGGRAPDTQYF
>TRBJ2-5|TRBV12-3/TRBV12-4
CASSQGRASQETQYF
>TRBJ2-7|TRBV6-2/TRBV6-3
CASSGDMTGDEQYF
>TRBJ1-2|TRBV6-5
CASRGSPGGYTF
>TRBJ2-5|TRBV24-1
CATSDSGSETQYF
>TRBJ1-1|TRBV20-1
CSGGQGATEAFF
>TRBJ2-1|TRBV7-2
CASSPTLRGEQFF
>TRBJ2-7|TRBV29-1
CSVELGQGVPYEQYF
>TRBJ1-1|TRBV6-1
CASTPAGAKNTEAFF
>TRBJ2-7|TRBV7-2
CASSLGTWSYEQYF
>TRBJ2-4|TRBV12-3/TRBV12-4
CASSSRLDQPPYF
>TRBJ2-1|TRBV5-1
CASSLPGHTANEQFF
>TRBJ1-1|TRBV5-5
CASSLTVLNTEAFF
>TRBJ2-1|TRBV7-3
CASSLYRGAEQFF
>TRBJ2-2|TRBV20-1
CSARAQGRTAITGELFF
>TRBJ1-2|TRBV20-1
CSATTTVTGVRGYTF
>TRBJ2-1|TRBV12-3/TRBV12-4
CASSVGTSALGEQFF
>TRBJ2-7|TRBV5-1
CASSSMGQPTYEQYF
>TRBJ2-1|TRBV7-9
CASSYLANEQFF
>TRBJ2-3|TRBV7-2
CASSWGVARSTDTQYF
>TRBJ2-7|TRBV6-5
CASSYSSSQPSYEQYF
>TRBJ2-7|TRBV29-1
CSVAPRTGVSEQYF
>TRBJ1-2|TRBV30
CASRAYLDGYTF
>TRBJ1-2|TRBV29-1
CSVEEYGGYTF
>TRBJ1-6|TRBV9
CASRAGWDSPLHF
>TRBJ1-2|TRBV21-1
CASSKANWIGTNYGYTF
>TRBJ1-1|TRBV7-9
CASSSRPGQSNTEAFF